A single sample is the source of the 27 T cell receptor beta chains below, sequenced in a study of T cell repertoires in cytomegalovirus infection. TCRdb independently ran MiXCR on the reads; one entry per CDR3 protein. The table records about a million distinct CDR3 sequences, around 30% of them present only once. These receptors' antigens are unknown. The starting material was cultured CD8+ T cells from PBMCs, obtained from culture after CMV antigen stimulation. These receptors were collected from a human donor in good health (CMV status not recorded). Some clones in this sample may be carry-over from other donors' samples.

As for this clonotype: A read error may produce the germline difference seen at one junction end. V gene TRBV6-1 combines with J gene TRBJ2-1; 9 bases match TRBD1. Germline V gene sequence: CDR1 MNHNS, CDR2 SASEGT. This CDR3 contains 16 residues. The CDR3 nucleotides read TGTGTCAGCAGTGAAGAGGACAGGGGTGGGGACAATGAGCAGTTCTTC. This translates into CVSSEEDRGGDNEQFF.

This rearrangement joins TRBV10-3 to TRBJ1-2; D is undetermined. V shed 4 bases and J shed 1 base, with 25 bases lying between them. Germline V gene sequence: CDR1 ENHRY, CDR2 SYGVKD. The CDR3 runs to 19 residues. The chain's CDR3 is CAISVTRVSDLLLNYGYTF. The CDR3 nucleotides read TGTGCCATCAGTGTTACCCGGGTCAGCGACTTATTACTTAACTATGGCTACACCTTC.

This clonotype was seen at least ten times. The V and J genes are TRBV6-2 or TRBV6-3 and TRBJ2-7; a possible D gene is TRBD1 (5 bases). This CDR3 comprises 14 residues. The germline V gene encodes CDR1 MNHEY and CDR2 SVGEGT. The V end lost 5 bases, the J end lost 7 bases, and 18 bases lay between the germline ends. CDR3 amino acids: CASSPKAGLEEQYV. In nucleotides, the CDR3 is TGTGCCAGCAGTCCCAAGGCAGGGTTGGAAGAGCAGTACGTC.

There are a few counts of this clonotype. The chain recombines TRBV7-8 with TRBJ2-7; 10 bases are a match to TRBD1. Germline CDR1 reads SGHVS; CDR2 reads FQNEAQ. Trimming removed 1 base from V and 7 bases from J; junction bases left unmatched: 13. The CDR3 consists of 17 residues. The CDR3 loop is CASSLVPAGTGAGEQYF. DNA of the CDR3: TGTGCCAGCAGCTTAGTCCCCGCCGGGACAGGGGCCGGGGAGCAGTACTTC.

A word on this clonotype: The junction departs from the called germline gene at one end, perhaps through a read error. The rearrangement uses TRBV5-8 and TRBJ2-2; 9 bases line up with TRBD1. Germline V gene sequence: CDR1 SGHTS, CDR2 YDEGEE. The CDR3 has 15 amino acids. Here the CDR3 DNA reads TGTGCCAGCAGCTGGGGGACAGGGAACCCCGGGGAGCTGTTTTTT. As protein: CASSWGTGNPGELFF.

This clonotype was observed a handful of times. The V and J genes are TRBV5-1 and TRBJ2-7; D gene ambiguous. The CDR3 sequence is 14 residues long. V lost 3 bases and J 0 bases, leaving 10 bases between the germline ends. The V gene's germline CDR1 is SGHRS and CDR2 YFSETQ. The CDR3 bases are TGCGCCAGCAGCTCGCTTGGGCGCTCCTACGAGCAGTACGTC. Protein: CASSSLGRSYEQYV.

The V gene is TRBV6-1, the J gene TRBJ1-2; 7 bases match TRBD1. V lost 3 bases and J lost 0; bases outside the gene matches: 13. Germline V gene data show CDR1 as MNHNS and CDR2 as SASEGT. CDR3 length equals 18 residues. CDR3 region: CASSEIPGQLTTNYGYTF. CDR3 DNA sequence: TGTGCCAGCAGTGAGATACCGGGACAGCTAACCACTAACTATGGCTACACCTTC.

This clonotype occurred a few times. This chain uses TRBV6-6 with TRBJ2-1; 9 bases fit TRBD2. The trim removed 5 bases at V and 4 bases at J, leaving 9 bases unmatched. Looked up from germline, CDR1 is MNHNY and CDR2 is SVGAGI (reference sequence). This CDR3 is built from 16 residues. The CDR3 sequence: CASSLSGGLPYNEQFF. CDR3 coding DNA: TGTGCCAGCAGTCTTAGCGGGGGTCTTCCTTACAATGAGCAGTTCTTC.

This clonotype has only a few counts. This chain uses TRBV27 with TRBJ2-7, with D perhaps matching TRBD1 (7 bases). This CDR3 contains 15 residues. V lost 5 bases and J lost 3, with 17 bases in between. Germline V gene sequence: CDR1 MNHEY, CDR2 SMNVEV (reference sequence). The CDR3 DNA follows: TGTGCCAGCAGTCCCTCGGGGCAGGGGGGCTACGAGCAGTACTTC. It translates to CASSPSGQGGYEQYF.

This clonotype has a handful of counts. The chain uses TRBV11-2 and TRBJ1-2; TRBD1 matches at 8 bases. V was clipped by 4 bases and J by 5 bases; unmatched bases: 21. Germline loops: CDR1 SGHAT, CDR2 FQNNGV. This CDR3 comprises 19 residues. The DNA of the CDR3 is TGTGCCAGCAGCTCCGACACAGGACAGGGAGTAGTAGGATGGTATGGCTACACCTTC. It is translated as CASSSDTGQGVVGWYGYTF.

This clonotype was counted many times. The rearrangement joins TRBV7-2 to TRBJ1-6; TRBD1 might be the D (6 bases). Trimming shortened V by 1 base and J by 4 bases, and 14 bases separated the two germline ends. CDR1 is SGHTA and CDR2 is FQGNSA in the germline V gene. CDR3 length: 17 amino acids. The CDR3: CASSLEAGQRYNSPLHF. CDR3 coding DNA: TGTGCCAGCAGCTTAGAAGCAGGACAGAGATATAATTCACCCCTCCACTTT.

As regards this clonotype: This may stem from a read error, because a much larger clone lies one nucleotide away. The chain employs TRBV11-1 and TRBJ2-3; 8 positions match TRBD1. CDR1 is SGHAT and CDR2 is FQDESV in the germline V gene (reference sequence). The CDR3 consists of 17 residues. CDR3 loop: CAGSFRLAGQEADTQYF. The CDR3 DNA is TGTGCCGGCAGCTTCCGACTCGCGGGACAGGAGGCAGATACGCAGTATTTT.

This clonotype was observed a few times. The gene calls are TRBV7-8 and TRBJ2-5; TRBD2 aligns across 7 bases. V shed 4 bases and J 5 bases; nucleotides not matched to a gene: 16. The germline V gene encodes CDR1 SGHVS and CDR2 FQNEAQ. There are 17 residues in the CDR3. The CDR3 DNA is TGTGCCAGCAGCTCCCTTGCGGGGGAGATTCCCGGTGAGACCCAGTACTTC. Protein product: CASSSLAGEIPGETQYF. Combining the CDR3 with reference TRBV7-8 and TRBJ2-5 gives the whole variable domain GAGVSQSPRYKVAKRGQDVALRCDPISGHVSLFWYQQALGQGPEFLTYFQNEAQLDKSGLPSDRFFAERPEGSVSTLKIQRTQQEDSAVYLCASSSLAGEIPGETQYFGPGTRLLVL.

At least ten counts were recorded for this clonotype. The CDR3 reads CASSADRGSTDTQYF. CDR3 coding DNA: TGTGCCAGCAGCGCTGACAGGGGGAGCACAGATACGCAGTATTTT. The chain uses TRBV2 and TRBJ2-3; 9 bases map to TRBD1. V was pared by 6 bases and J by 0 bases, with 4 bases of the junction left unmatched. Germline assignment: CDR1 SNHLY and CDR2 FYNNEI. This CDR3 contains 15 residues.

The chain carries TRBV6-5 and TRBJ2-1; D remains ambiguous. This CDR3 contains 14 residues. Germline assignment: CDR1 MNHEY and CDR2 SVGAGI. Trimming removed 0 bases at V and 7 bases at J, with 10 bases between. Here the CDR3 reads CASSYSRRANEQFF. The CDR3 region has the DNA TGTGCCAGCAGTTACTCGAGAAGGGCTAATGAGCAGTTCTTC.

V gene TRBV2 combines with J gene TRBJ2-3; 15 positions match TRBD2. V gave up 0 bases and J gave up 5 bases; unmatched junction bases: 9. Germline CDR1 and CDR2: SNHLY and FYNNEI. The CDR3 length is 19 residues. The CDR3 nucleotides read TGTGCCAGCAGTGAAGCTATCCCTTGGACTAGCGGGGGGGTAGATACGCAGTATTTT. This translates into CASSEAIPWTSGGVDTQYF.

The chain is built from TRBV9 and TRBJ2-1, with D possibly TRBD2 on 6 matching bases. Germline CDR1 reads SGDLS; CDR2 reads YYNGEE. The CDR3 is 12 residues long. V lost 4 bases, J lost 11 bases, and 13 bases lay in between. The CDR3 sequence is CASSPPTSKQFF. DNA of the CDR3: TGTGCCAGCAGCCCTCCTACTAGCAAGCAGTTCTTC.

This clonotype was observed many times. The chain recombines TRBV7-9 with TRBJ1-2, with D maybe TRBD1 (5 bases). CDR1 is SEHNR, CDR2 FQNEAQ, per germline (reference sequence). V dropped 6 bases and J dropped 0 bases, with 11 bases sitting between them. The CDR3 totals 14 residues. The CDR3 reads CASSRGGANYGYTF. CDR3 in DNA: TGTGCCAGCAGTCGCGGGGGGGCTAACTATGGCTACACCTTC.

This chain links TRBV4-3 with TRBJ2-5; D gene uncertain. The CDR3 runs 15 residues. V lost 0 bases to trimming and J lost 7 bases, with 15 bases between them. Germline CDR1 and CDR2: LGHNA and YSLEER. CDR3 protein: CASSQEVLQWATQYF. DNA for the CDR3: TGCGCCAGCAGCCAAGAGGTGTTACAGTGGGCGACCCAGTACTTC.

This clonotype was detected ten times or more. The chain couples TRBV7-2 to TRBJ2-3; the D gene is possibly TRBD2 (6 bases). V dropped 1 base and J dropped 4 bases, with 9 bases sitting between them. The CDR3 totals 14 residues. Germline values: CDR1 SGHTA, CDR2 FQGNSA. The CDR3 DNA sequence: TGTGCCAGCAGCTTAGTTGGGACTTCAGATACGCAGTATTTT. This gives the protein CASSLVGTSDTQYF.

The sample holds many counts of this clonotype. The rearrangement links TRBV4-2 to TRBJ1-6; D unclear. CDR3 size: 14 residues. Trimming shortened V by 2 bases and J by 6 bases, and 8 bases separated the two germline ends. Germline assignment: CDR1 LGHNA and CDR2 YNFKEQ. This CDR3 reads CASSQPFGNSPLHF. Written as DNA, the CDR3 is TGTGCCAGCAGCCAACCTTTTGGTAATTCACCCCTCCACTTT.

To note about this clonotype: Being one base from a much bigger clone, this may be a read error. This chain joins TRBV7-6 and TRBJ2-3; D ambiguous. Germline values: CDR1 SGHVS, CDR2 FNYEAQ. This CDR3 comprises 14 residues. The CDR3 loop reads CTSSTPSRTDTQYF. CDR3 coding DNA: TGTACCAGCAGCACTCCAAGTCGCACAGATACGCAGTATTTT.

The chain carries TRBV6-6 and TRBJ1-2; perhaps TRBD1 as D (5 bases). Germline V lookup: CDR1 MNHNY, CDR2 SVGAGI (reference sequence). Trimming cost V 2 bases and J 8 bases, with 18 bases left between them. This CDR3 has 15 residues. The chain's CDR3 is CASSYVDGTREGYTF. The CDR3 bases are TGTGCCAGCAGTTACGTGGATGGGACCAGAGAAGGCTACACCTTC.

This clonotype was seen a handful of times. This chain uses TRBV12-3 or TRBV12-4 with TRBJ1-1; the D is unclear. The CDR3 contains 14 residues. Between the trimmed V and J ends, which lost 4 bases and 0 bases, there was a span of 9 bases. The CDR3 nucleotides are TGTGCCAGCAGTTCGGTGGGAGTGAACACTGAAGCTTTCTTT. Its translation is CASSSVGVNTEAFF.

V and J are TRBV6-1 and TRBJ2-1; D call uncertain. Germline CDR1 MNHNS, CDR2 SASEGT. The CDR3 loop spans 15 amino acids. Trimming stripped 0 bases from V and 6 bases from J, with 12 bases between. The CDR3 is CASSEALGFLNEQFF. The CDR3 DNA follows: TGTGCCAGCAGTGAAGCGCTAGGGTTCCTCAATGAGCAGTTCTTC.

This chain joins TRBV4-1 and TRBJ2-1, with 7 bases lining up with TRBD2. The CDR3 is made up of 16 amino acids. V lost 2 bases, J lost 9 bases, and 13 bases stayed unmatched. The germline V gene has CDR1 MGHRA and CDR2 YSYEKL. This chain's CDR3 is CASSQQGKGRVVEQFF. The CDR3 DNA sequence: TGCGCCAGCAGCCAACAAGGGAAGGGGAGGGTCGTTGAGCAGTTCTTC.

This clonotype was observed a few times. This chain uses TRBV4-1 with TRBJ1-2; 10 bases fit TRBD1. After removal of 6 bases from V and 3 bases from J, the junction contained 4 bases not matched to a gene. Germline V CDR1 and CDR2: MGHRA, YSYEKL. This CDR3 has 14 residues. The chain's CDR3 is CASRPGTGDYGYTF. The CDR3 region has the DNA TGCGCCAGCAGACCCGGGACAGGGGACTATGGCTACACCTTC.